Presented here are 6 T cell receptor beta chains from one specimen sequenced in a study of blood T cells in healthy people across ages. Together with a sample-barcoded 5' primer, a J-beta primer mix was included in a second PCR lasting roughly 6 to 12 cycles. TCRdb re-analysed the 5' RACE reads in MiXCR, keeping a single row per CDR3 protein. The sample holds 600,000 to 900,000 distinct CDR3 sequences, roughly 25% seen once. The same data also contributed to another study, on T cells of mothers and their children.

Sequencing was carried out using blood. The receptors come from a boy younger than 18 in good health.

This clonotype was found a few times. This chain links TRBV29-1 with TRBJ1-1, with 9 bases lining up with TRBD1. From germline, CDR1 is SQVTM and CDR2 ANQGSEA. V was clipped by 7 bases and J by 5 bases; unmatched bases: 8. The CDR3 covers 13 residues. The CDR3 loop reads CSGGQGILTEAFF. Here the CDR3 DNA reads TGCAGCGGTGGACAGGGGATATTGACTGAAGCTTTCTTT.

V gene TRBV6-2 or TRBV6-3 combines with J gene TRBJ2-1; no firm D call. The DNA matches TRBJ2-7 better at its end, which makes the J call doubtful. The CDR3 is 14 amino acids. Germline-derived CDR1 and CDR2 are MNHEY and SVGEGT. CDR3 DNA sequence: TGTGCCAGCAGTTATCTTCGGTCCTCCTACGAGCAGTACTTC. Protein: CASSYLRSSYEQYF.

This clonotype came up a few times. The V call is TRBV11-2, the J call TRBJ2-1; TRBD1 aligns across 7 bases. The end of the DNA fits TRBJ2-7 better, so the J call may be wrong. The CDR3 is 14 residues long. Germline assignment: CDR1 SGHAT and CDR2 FQNNGV. CDR3 in amino acids: CASSLPQGVYEQYF. The CDR3 DNA reads TGTGCCAGCAGCCTACCCCAGGGGGTCTACGAGCAGTACTTC.

The rearrangement links TRBV11-3 to TRBJ2-5; TRBD1 agrees at 8 bases. With the DNA end fitting TRBJ2-1 better, the J assignment may be wrong. Germline V gives CDR1 SGHNT, CDR2 YENEEA. The CDR3 sequence is 14 residues long. CDR3 nucleotide sequence: TGTGCCAGCAGCTTGACAGGGGTAATCAATGAGCAGTTCTTC. Translation gives CASSLTGVINEQFF.

The V call is TRBV24-1, the J call TRBJ2-3; no reliable D call. V lost 1 base to trimming and J lost 2 bases, with 12 bases between them. There are 16 residues in the CDR3. Germline V gene sequence: CDR1 KGHDR, CDR2 SFDVKD. The CDR3 DNA reads as TGTGCCACCAGTGATTTTGGGGTCACCTCCACAGATACGCAGTATTTT. As protein: CATSDFGVTSTDTQYF.

This clonotype has just a few counts. The chain recombines TRBV15 with TRBJ1-1; D remains ambiguous. The CDR3 runs 15 residues. Trimming took off 2 bases at V and 4 bases at J, with 14 bases between the two ends. Germline lookup yields CDR1 LNHNV and CDR2 YYDKDF (reference sequence). This chain's CDR3 is CATSRLGSSGTEAFF. The CDR3 DNA reads as TGTGCCACCAGCAGATTGGGTTCCTCGGGCACTGAAGCTTTCTTT.